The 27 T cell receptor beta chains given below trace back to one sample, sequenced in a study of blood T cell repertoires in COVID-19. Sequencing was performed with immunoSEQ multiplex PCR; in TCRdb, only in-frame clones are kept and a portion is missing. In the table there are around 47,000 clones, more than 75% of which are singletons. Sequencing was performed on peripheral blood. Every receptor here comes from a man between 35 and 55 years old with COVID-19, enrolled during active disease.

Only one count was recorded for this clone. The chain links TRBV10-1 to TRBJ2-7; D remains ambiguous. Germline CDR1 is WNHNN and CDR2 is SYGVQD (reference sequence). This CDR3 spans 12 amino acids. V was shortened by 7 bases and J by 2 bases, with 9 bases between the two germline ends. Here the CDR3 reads CASKQVTYEQYF. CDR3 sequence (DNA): TGCGCCAGCAAGCAGGTAACCTACGAGCAGTACTTC.

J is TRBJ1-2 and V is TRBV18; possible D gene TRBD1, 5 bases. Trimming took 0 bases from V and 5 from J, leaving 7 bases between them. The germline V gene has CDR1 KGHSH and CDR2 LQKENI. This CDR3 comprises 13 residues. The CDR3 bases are TGTGCCAGCTCACCACCGGGGGGTTATGGCTACACCTTC. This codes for CASSPPGGYGYTF.

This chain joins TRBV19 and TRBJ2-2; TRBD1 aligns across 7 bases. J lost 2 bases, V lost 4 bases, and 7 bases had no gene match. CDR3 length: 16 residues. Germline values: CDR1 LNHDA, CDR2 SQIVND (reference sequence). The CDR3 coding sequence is TGTGCCAGTAGTACACGGACAGGACCTAACACCGGGGAGCTGTTTTTT. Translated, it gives CASSTRTGPNTGELFF.

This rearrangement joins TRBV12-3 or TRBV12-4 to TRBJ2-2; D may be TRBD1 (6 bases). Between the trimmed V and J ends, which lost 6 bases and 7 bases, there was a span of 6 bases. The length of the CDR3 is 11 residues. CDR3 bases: TGTGCCAGCAGCAGGGGCGGGGAGCTGTTTTTT. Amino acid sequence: CASSRGGELFF.

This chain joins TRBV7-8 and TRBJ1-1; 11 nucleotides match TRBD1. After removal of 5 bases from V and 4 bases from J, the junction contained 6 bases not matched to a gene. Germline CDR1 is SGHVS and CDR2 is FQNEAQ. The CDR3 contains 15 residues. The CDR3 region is CASSRAGTGGTEAFF. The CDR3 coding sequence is TGTGCCAGCAGCCGAGCCGGGACAGGGGGCACTGAAGCTTTCTTT. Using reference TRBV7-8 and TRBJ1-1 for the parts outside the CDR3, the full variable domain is GAGVSQSPRYKVAKRGQDVALRCDPISGHVSLFWYQQALGQGPEFLTYFQNEAQLDKSGLPSDRFFAERPEGSVSTLKIQRTQQEDSAVYLCASSRAGTGGTEAFFGQGTRLTVV.

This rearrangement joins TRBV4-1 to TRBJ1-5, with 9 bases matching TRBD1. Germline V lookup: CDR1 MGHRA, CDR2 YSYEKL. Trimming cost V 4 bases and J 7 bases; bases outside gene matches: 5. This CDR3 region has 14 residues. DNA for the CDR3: TGCGCCAGCAGCCTATCGGACAGGGGCCAGCCCCAGCATTTT. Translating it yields CASSLSDRGQPQHF.

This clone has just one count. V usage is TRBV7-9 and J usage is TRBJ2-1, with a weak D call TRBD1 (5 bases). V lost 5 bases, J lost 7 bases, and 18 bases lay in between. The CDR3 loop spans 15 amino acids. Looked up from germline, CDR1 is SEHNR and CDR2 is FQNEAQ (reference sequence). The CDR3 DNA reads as TGTGCCAGCAGCAACAGGACCACGGAAATTAATGAGCAGTTCTTC. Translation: CASSNRTTEINEQFF.

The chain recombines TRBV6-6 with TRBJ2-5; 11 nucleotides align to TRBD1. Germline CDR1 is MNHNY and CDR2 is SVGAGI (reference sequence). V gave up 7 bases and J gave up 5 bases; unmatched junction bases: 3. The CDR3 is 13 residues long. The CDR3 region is CASTRDRGETQYF. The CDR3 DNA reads TGTGCCAGCACCCGGGACAGGGGGGAGACCCAGTACTTC.

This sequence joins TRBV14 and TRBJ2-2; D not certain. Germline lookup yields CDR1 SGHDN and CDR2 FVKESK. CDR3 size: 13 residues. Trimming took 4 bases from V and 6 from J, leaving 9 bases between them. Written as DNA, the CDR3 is TGTGCCAGCAGCCTCGGCGAGGCCGGGGAGCTGTTTTTT. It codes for CASSLGEAGELFF.

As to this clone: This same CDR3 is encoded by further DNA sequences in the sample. CDR3 sequence reads: CASSRIAGTGASYEQYF. In DNA, the CDR3 is TGTGCCAGCAGCAGAATTGCTGGGACAGGGGCCTCCTACGAGCAGTACTTC. The genes are TRBV11-2 and TRBJ2-7; 10 nucleotides agree with TRBD1. V shed 5 bases, J shed 0 bases, and the junction held 10 bases outside the gene matches. CDR3 length: 17 amino acids. Per the germline V gene, CDR1 is SGHAT and CDR2 is FQNNGV.

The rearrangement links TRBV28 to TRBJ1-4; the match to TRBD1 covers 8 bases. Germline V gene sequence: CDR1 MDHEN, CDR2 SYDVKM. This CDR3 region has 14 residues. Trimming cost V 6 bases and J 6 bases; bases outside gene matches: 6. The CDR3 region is CASRGTGGYEKLFF. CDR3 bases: TGTGCCAGCAGGGGGACAGGAGGCTATGAAAAACTGTTTTTT. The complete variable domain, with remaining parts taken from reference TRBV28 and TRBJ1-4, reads DVKVTQSSRYLVKRTGEKVFLECVQDMDHENMFWYRQDPGLGLRLIYFSYDVKMKEKGDIPEGYSVSREKKERFSLILESASTNQTSMYLCASRGTGGYEKLFFGSGTQLSVL.

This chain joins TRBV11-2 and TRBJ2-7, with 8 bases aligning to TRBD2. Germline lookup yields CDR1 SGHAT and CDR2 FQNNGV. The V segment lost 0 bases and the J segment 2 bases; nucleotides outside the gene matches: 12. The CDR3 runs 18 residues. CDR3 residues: CASSLDTSGGLLTYEQYF. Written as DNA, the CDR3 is TGTGCCAGCAGCTTAGATACCAGCGGGGGATTGCTAACCTACGAGCAGTACTTC.

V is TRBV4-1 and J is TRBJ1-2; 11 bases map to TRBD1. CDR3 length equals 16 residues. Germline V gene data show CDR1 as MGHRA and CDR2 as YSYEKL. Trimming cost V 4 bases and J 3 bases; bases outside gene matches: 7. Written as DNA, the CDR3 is TGCGCCAGCAGCCGGGATTGGGACAGGGGGGACTATGGCTACACCTTC. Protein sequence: CASSRDWDRGDYGYTF.

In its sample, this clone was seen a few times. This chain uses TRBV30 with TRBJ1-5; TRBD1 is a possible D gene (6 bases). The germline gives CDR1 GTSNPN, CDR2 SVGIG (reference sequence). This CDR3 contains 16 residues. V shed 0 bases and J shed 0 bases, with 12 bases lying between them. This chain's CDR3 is CAWSVGTLYSNQPQHF. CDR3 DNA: TGTGCCTGGAGTGTGGGGACACTTTATAGCAATCAGCCCCAGCATTTT.

CDR3 DNA sequence: TGTGCCAGCAGCCAAGGGATCTCAACTAGCGGGAATCCCTACGAGCAGTACTTC. Protein: CASSQGISTSGNPYEQYF. The chain has TRBV4-2 and TRBJ2-7; TRBD2 agrees at 10 bases. Germline CDR1 and CDR2: LGHNA and YNFKEQ. The CDR3 spans 18 residues. The V gene end was trimmed by 1 base and the J gene end by 2 bases; junction bases not matched to a gene: 11.

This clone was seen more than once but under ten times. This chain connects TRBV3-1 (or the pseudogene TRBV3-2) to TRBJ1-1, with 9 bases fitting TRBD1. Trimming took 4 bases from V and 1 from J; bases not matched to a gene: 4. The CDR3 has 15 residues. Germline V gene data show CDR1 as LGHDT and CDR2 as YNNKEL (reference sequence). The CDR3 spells CASSRGTGSNTEAFF. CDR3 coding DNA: TGTGCCAGCAGCCGAGGGACAGGGTCGAACACTGAAGCTTTCTTT.

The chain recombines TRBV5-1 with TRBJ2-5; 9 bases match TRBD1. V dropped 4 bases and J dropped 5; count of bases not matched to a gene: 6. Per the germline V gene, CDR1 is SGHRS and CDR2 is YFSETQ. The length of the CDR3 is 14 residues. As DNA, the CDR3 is TGCGCCAGCAGCAAAGGACAGGGGACGGAGACCCAGTACTTC. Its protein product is CASSKGQGTETQYF.

The CDR3 reads CASSLSGQGARNTEAFF. DNA for the CDR3: TGTGCCAGCAGTTTATCCGGACAGGGGGCGAGGAACACTGAAGCTTTCTTT. The chain carries TRBV27 and TRBJ1-1, with 11 bases matching TRBD1. CDR1 is MNHEY and CDR2 is SMNVEV in the germline V gene (reference sequence). The junction had 4 bases not matched to a gene; V was cut back by 0 bases and J by 1 base. There are 17 residues in the CDR3.

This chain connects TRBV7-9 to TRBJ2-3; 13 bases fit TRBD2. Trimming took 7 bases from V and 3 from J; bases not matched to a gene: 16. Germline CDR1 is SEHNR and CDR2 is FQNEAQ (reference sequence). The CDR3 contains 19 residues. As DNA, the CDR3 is TGTGCCAGCAACCCTAGTTTGGGGACTAGCGGGGTATATACAGATACGCAGTATTTT. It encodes CASNPSLGTSGVYTDTQYF.

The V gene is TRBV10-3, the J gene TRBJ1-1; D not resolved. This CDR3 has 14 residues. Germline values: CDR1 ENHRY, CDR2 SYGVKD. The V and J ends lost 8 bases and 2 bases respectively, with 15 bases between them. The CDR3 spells CAIQAATGNTEAFF. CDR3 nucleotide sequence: TGTGCCATCCAAGCCGCCACGGGAAACACTGAAGCTTTCTTT.

DNA for the CDR3: TGTGCCAGCAGTTTCCCCTCCCTATGGGGCTACACCTTC. Residues: CASSFPSLWGYTF. The chain carries TRBV12-3 or TRBV12-4 and TRBJ1-2; no clear D gene. V shed 3 bases and J shed 8 bases, with 13 bases lying between them. The CDR3 spans 13 residues.

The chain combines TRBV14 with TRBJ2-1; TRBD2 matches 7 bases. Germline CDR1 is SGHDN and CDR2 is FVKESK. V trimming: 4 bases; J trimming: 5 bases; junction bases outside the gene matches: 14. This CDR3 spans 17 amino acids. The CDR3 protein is CASSLPVSSGLHNEQFF. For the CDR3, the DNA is TGTGCCAGCAGCCTCCCGGTTAGTAGCGGGTTGCACAATGAGCAGTTCTTC.

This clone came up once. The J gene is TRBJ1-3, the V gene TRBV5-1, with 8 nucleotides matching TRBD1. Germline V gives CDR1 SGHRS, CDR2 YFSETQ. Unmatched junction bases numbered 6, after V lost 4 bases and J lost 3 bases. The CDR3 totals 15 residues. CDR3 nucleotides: TGCGCCAGCAGCCTCGACAGGGGTTATGGAAACACCATATATTTT. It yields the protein CASSLDRGYGNTIYF.

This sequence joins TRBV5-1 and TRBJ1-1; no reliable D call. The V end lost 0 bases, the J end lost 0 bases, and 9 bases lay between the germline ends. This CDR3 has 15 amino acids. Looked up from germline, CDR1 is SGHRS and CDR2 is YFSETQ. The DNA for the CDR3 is TGCGCCAGCAGCTTGGACGGGTTAATGAACACTGAAGCTTTCTTT. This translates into CASSLDGLMNTEAFF.

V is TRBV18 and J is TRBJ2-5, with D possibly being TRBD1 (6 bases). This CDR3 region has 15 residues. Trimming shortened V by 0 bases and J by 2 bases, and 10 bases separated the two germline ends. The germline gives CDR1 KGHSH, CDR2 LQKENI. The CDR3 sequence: CASSPPGGQQETQYF. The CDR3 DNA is TGTGCCAGCTCACCACCAGGAGGACAGCAAGAGACCCAGTACTTC.

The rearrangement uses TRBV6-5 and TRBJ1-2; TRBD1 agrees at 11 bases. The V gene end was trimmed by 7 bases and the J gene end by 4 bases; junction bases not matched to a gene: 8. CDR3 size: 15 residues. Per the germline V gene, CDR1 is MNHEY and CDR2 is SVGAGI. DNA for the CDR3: TGTGCCAGCATCTCGGGACAGGGGGGCCTCTATGGCTACACCTTC. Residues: CASISGQGGLYGYTF.

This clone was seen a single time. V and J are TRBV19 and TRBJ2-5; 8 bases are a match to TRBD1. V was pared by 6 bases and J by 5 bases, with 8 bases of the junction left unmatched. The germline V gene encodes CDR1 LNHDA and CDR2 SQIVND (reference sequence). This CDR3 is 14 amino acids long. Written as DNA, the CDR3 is TGTGCCAGTAGCCTCAGGGGGCTAAGGGAGACCCAGTACTTC. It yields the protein CASSLRGLRETQYF.